The sequence of this T cell receptor beta chain was determined in a study of prognosis after radiotherapy for stage I lung cancer. The overall study: SBRT radiotherapy comprised 3 to 5 fractions at a biologically effective dose of at least 100 Gy. Points from the study as a whole: Patients who developed distant metastases had lower Shannon entropy after stereotactic body radiation therapy. Patients' TRBV and TRBJ gene usage reportedly differed by presence or absence of metastases.

The germline gives CDR1 SEHNR, CDR2 FQNEAQ (reference sequence). The length of the CDR3 is 13 residues. CDR3 of TCR beta was amplified from genomic DNA via a two-round multiplex PCR. Specific primers for each TRBV and TRBJ gene were what first-round PCR used. One entry per CDR3 protein, called by TCRdb with MiXCR from the multiplex PCR reads. The data hold 10,000 to 15,000 distinct CDR3 sequences, with roughly 43% observed a single time. Blood draws of about 6 milliliters of peripheral blood occurred at each of two time points. A remark on this clonotype: What it binds is not known. A far larger clone is only one base removed, so a read error is likely.

The gene calls are TRBV7-9 and TRBJ2-7, with a possible D match to TRBD2 (6 bases). The starting material was PBMCs, obtained before or after stereotactic body radiation therapy (not recorded which). The TCR was taken from a donor older than 45 with non-small cell lung cancer. CDR3 in DNA: TGTGACAGCAGCTCCGGACTGGAGGGCGAGCAGTACTTC. It yields the protein CDSSSGLEGEQYF.